The 19 T cell receptor beta chains reported below all come from one sample, sequenced in a study of control samples from healthy donors and cancer patients. Profiling relied on immunoSEQ multiplex PCR, and the TCRdb table lists in-frame clones only, not all of them. The sample yields 50,000 or so clones, over 90% seen once. The sequencing input was PBMCs. These receptor sequences come from a woman in her fifties or sixties with head and neck cancer.

The rearrangement uses TRBV13 and TRBJ2-7; D not certain. Germline assignment: CDR1 PRHDT and CDR2 FYEKMQ (reference sequence). CDR3 size: 12 residues. V gave up 5 bases and J gave up 3 bases, with 8 bases separating them. CDR3 in DNA: TGTGCCAGCAGCCTCGCCAACTACGAGCAGTACTTC. Translation: CASSLANYEQYF.

The V gene is TRBV13, the J gene TRBJ2-1; 7 nucleotides align to TRBD2. Germline CDR1 and CDR2: PRHDT and FYEKMQ (reference sequence). This CDR3 comprises 15 residues. The V gene end was trimmed by 5 bases and the J gene end by 5 bases; junction bases not matched to a gene: 9. CDR3 bases: TGTGCCAGCAGCACATCGAGCGGGGCACACAATGAGCAGTTCTTC. Amino acid sequence: CASSTSSGAHNEQFF.

This chain's CDR3 is CASSEEGGGYTF. In nucleotides, the CDR3 is TGTGCCAGCAGTGAAGAGGGAGGCGGCTACACCTTC. The chain recombines TRBV2 with TRBJ1-2; D unclear. CDR1 is SNHLY, CDR2 FYNNEI, per germline. The CDR3 spans 12 residues. V shed 1 base and J shed 8 bases, with 8 bases lying between them.

The chain combines TRBV10-2 with TRBJ2-3, with a possible D match to TRBD1 (5 bases). V lost 4 bases to trimming and J lost 0 bases, with 5 bases between them. The CDR3 is 13 amino acids. Looked up from germline, CDR1 is WSHSY and CDR2 is SAAADI. The CDR3 loop reads CASSGQSTDTQYF. For the CDR3, the DNA is TGCGCCAGCAGTGGACAGAGCACAGATACGCAGTATTTT.

In DNA, the CDR3 is TGTGCCAGCAGCCCTATGACTAGCGGGGCCCAAGAGACCCAGTACTTC. Amino acid sequence: CASSPMTSGAQETQYF. The chain has TRBV5-6 and TRBJ2-5; 11 nucleotides match TRBD2. The CDR3 extends over 16 amino acids. Germline CDR1 SGHDT, CDR2 YYEEEE. Trimming took 4 bases from V and 1 from J; bases not matched to a gene: 6.

The chain employs TRBV7-2 and TRBJ2-5; 8 bases are a match to TRBD2. This CDR3 has 14 amino acids. The J segment lost 4 bases and the V segment lost 5 bases, leaving 6 bases of the junction unmatched. Germline assignment: CDR1 SGHTA and CDR2 FQGNSA. As DNA, the CDR3 is TGTGCCAGCAGCCCCGGGGGGGGGAGAGAGACCCAGTACTTC. It encodes CASSPGGGRETQYF.

This clone was seen just once. The chain joins TRBV28 to TRBJ2-1; a possible D gene is TRBD2 (5 bases). This CDR3 contains 13 residues. Per the germline V gene, CDR1 is MDHEN and CDR2 is SYDVKM. V gave up 2 bases and J gave up 10 bases, with 12 bases separating them. CDR3 in DNA: TGTGCCAGCAGTTTAGGAGAGCCGGGGGAGCAGTTCTTC. Translated: CASSLGEPGEQFF.

CDR3 nucleotides: TGTGCCAGCAGCGTATCTAGCGGCTACGAGCAGTACTTC. Its translation: CASSVSSGYEQYF. This chain connects TRBV9 to TRBJ2-7, with 7 bases fitting TRBD2. The V and J ends lost 1 base and 3 bases, in that order; junction bases with no gene match: 1. CDR3 length: 13 residues. The germline CDR1 and CDR2 sequences are SGDLS and YYNGEE.

The V call is TRBV18, the J call TRBJ1-3; D is unclear. Between the trimmed V and J ends, which lost 3 bases and 1 base, there was a span of 16 bases. The CDR3 loop spans 17 amino acids. The germline CDR1 and CDR2 sequences are KGHSH and LQKENI. The DNA of the CDR3 is TGTGCCAGCTCACCTTCCCCCGGGGAACTATCTGGAAACACCATATATTTT. Protein sequence: CASSPSPGELSGNTIYF.

The V and J genes are TRBV9 and TRBJ1-6; tentatively, D is TRBD1 (6 bases). There are 16 residues in the CDR3. Germline V gene sequence: CDR1 SGDLS, CDR2 YYNGEE. V lost 4 bases to trimming and J lost 9 bases, with 20 bases between them. The CDR3: CASSTFSGQGGSPLHF. DNA for the CDR3: TGTGCCAGCAGCACCTTCTCGGGGCAAGGGGGTTCACCCCTCCACTTT.

This clone was picked up one time. The chain is built from TRBV7-2 and TRBJ2-7, with D perhaps matching TRBD1 (6 bases). From germline, CDR1 is SGHTA and CDR2 FQGNSA. Trimming removed 0 bases from V and 1 base from J, with 10 bases in between. The CDR3 consists of 15 residues. CDR3 residues: CASSLAVGQSYEQYF. The CDR3 DNA follows: TGTGCCAGCAGCTTAGCGGTGGGACAATCCTACGAGCAGTACTTC.

CDR3 region: CASSGNASSYNEQFF. CDR3 bases: TGCGCCAGCAGCGGGAATGCGAGCTCCTACAATGAGCAGTTCTTC. The rearrangement uses TRBV5-1 and TRBJ2-1; D is undetermined. This CDR3 has 15 amino acids. V was trimmed by 4 bases and J by 0 bases, leaving 11 bases between them. CDR1 and CDR2 (germline): SGHRS, YFSETQ.

The chain carries TRBV7-2 and TRBJ1-1; maybe TRBD1 (5 bases). This CDR3 is 13 amino acids long. Looked up from germline, CDR1 is SGHTA and CDR2 is FQGNSA. V lost 2 bases and J 5 bases, leaving 9 bases between the germline ends. CDR3 amino acids: CASSLTRETEAFF. CDR3 bases: TGTGCCAGCAGCTTAACCAGGGAAACTGAAGCTTTCTTT.

The genes are TRBV19 and TRBJ2-2; possible D gene TRBD1, 6 bases. Looked up from germline, CDR1 is LNHDA and CDR2 is SQIVND (reference sequence). CDR3 length equals 15 residues. Trimming stripped 4 bases from V and 6 bases from J, with 15 bases between. CDR3 in amino acids: CASSTGALGSGELFF. The CDR3, as DNA: TGTGCCAGTAGTACAGGGGCCCTGGGGTCCGGGGAGCTGTTTTTT.

The rearrangement joins TRBV6-5 to TRBJ2-5; D is undetermined. Trimming removed 7 bases at V and 5 bases at J, with 14 bases between. This CDR3 is built from 13 residues. Germline lookup yields CDR1 MNHEY and CDR2 SVGAGI. This chain's CDR3 is CASTPTPGETQYF. The DNA for the CDR3 is TGTGCCAGCACCCCGACGCCCGGGGAGACCCAGTACTTC.

V and J are TRBV27 and TRBJ1-4, with 7 bases that match TRBD1. CDR1 and CDR2 (germline): MNHEY, SMNVEV (reference sequence). The V gene end was trimmed by 4 bases and the J gene end by 7 bases; junction bases not matched to a gene: 3. The CDR3 consists of 13 residues. CDR3 nucleotide sequence: TGTGCCAGCAGTTCGCGGGACAGTGAAAAACTGTTTTTT. Protein: CASSSRDSEKLFF.

The chain couples TRBV11-2 to TRBJ2-1, with D tentatively TRBD1 (5 bases). The V gene lost 1 base and the J gene lost 10 bases, with 8 bases spanning the gap. CDR3 size: 12 residues. Germline V gene lookup returns CDR1 SGHAT and CDR2 FQNNGV. Here the CDR3 reads CASSLGGQEQFF. The CDR3 DNA sequence: TGTGCCAGCAGCTTAGGAGGACAAGAGCAGTTCTTC.

A remark on this clone: At one boundary the junction diverges from the germline segment, which might be a read error. V gene TRBV10-2 combines with J gene TRBJ1-2; tentative D call: TRBD1 (5 bases). The CDR3 extends over 12 amino acids. Germline V lookup: CDR1 WSHSY, CDR2 SAAADI. This CDR3 is CASSGAGLMGTF. CDR3 sequence (DNA): TGCGCCAGTAGTGGGGCCGGCCTTATGGGCACCTTC.

V is TRBV7-9 and J is TRBJ1-1; D is ambiguous. V was clipped by 4 bases and J by 5 bases, with 17 bases between them. Germline assignment: CDR1 SEHNR and CDR2 FQNEAQ (reference sequence). CDR3 length: 15 amino acids. CDR3 DNA: TGTGCCAGCAGCTACTCAGCTGTCCCCAGGACTGAAGCTTTCTTT. This sequence encodes CASSYSAVPRTEAFF. Supplemented by reference TRBV7-9 and TRBJ1-1, the full variable domain reads DTGVSQNPRHKITKRGQNVTFRCDPISEHNRLYWYRQTLGQGPEFLTYFQNEAQLEKSRLLSDRFSAERPKGSFSTLEIQRTEQGDSAMYLCASSYSAVPRTEAFFGQGTRLTVV.